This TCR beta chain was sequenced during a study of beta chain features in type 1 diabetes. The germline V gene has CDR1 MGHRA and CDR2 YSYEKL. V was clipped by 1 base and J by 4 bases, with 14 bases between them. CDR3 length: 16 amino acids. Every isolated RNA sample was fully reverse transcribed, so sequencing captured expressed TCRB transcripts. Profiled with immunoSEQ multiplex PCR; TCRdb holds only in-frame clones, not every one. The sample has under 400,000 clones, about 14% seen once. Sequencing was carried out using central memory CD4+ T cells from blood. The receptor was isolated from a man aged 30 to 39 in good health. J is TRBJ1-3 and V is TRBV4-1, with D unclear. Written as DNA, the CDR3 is TGCGCCAGCAGCCAAGTCTCAGTTCTCGGCGGAAACACCATATATTTT. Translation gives CASSQVSVLGGNTIYF.